These 19 T cell receptor beta chains originate from one sample sequenced in a study of human T cells and chemical hapten exposure. Stated time point: pre-sensitization, week 0. Specified treatment: therapeutic diphenylcyclopropenone sensitization with weekly scalp DPC. TCRdb passed the RACE reads through MiXCR, listing each CDR3 protein once. Of 150,000 to 200,000 distinct CDR3 sequences listed, roughly 30% are singletons. The sequencing here drew on whole blood, taken in connection with sensitization to the hapten diphenylcyclopropenone (DPC). Every receptor here comes from a woman aged 25 to 39 with alopecia areata. Some clones in this sample may be carry-over from other donors' samples.

This clonotype was found a few times. The V gene is TRBV28, the J gene TRBJ2-7; 9 positions match TRBD2. The V gene end was trimmed by 3 bases and the J gene end by 4 bases; junction bases not matched to a gene: 16. Per the germline V gene, CDR1 is MDHEN and CDR2 is SYDVKM. The CDR3 spans 18 residues. As DNA, the CDR3 is TGTGCCAGCAGTTTTTGGGTAGCGGGGGCCCAAGTGGATTACGAGCAGTACTTC. It encodes CASSFWVAGAQVDYEQYF.

The chain carries TRBV6-5 and TRBJ1-1, with 7 bases aligning to TRBD1. The CDR3 extends over 14 amino acids. Looked up from germline, CDR1 is MNHEY and CDR2 is SVGAGI. V gave up 6 bases and J gave up 2 bases; unmatched junction bases: 6. The CDR3 spells CASRPGQANTEAFF. The CDR3 coding sequence is TGTGCCAGCAGACCTGGACAGGCAAACACTGAAGCTTTCTTT.

This chain connects TRBV7-3 to TRBJ2-3, with 7 bases matching TRBD2. Unmatched junction bases numbered 0, after V lost 4 bases and J lost 2 bases. This CDR3 contains 13 residues. Germline values: CDR1 SGHTA, CDR2 FQGTGA. The CDR3 sequence is CASSWDYTDTQYF. CDR3 sequence (DNA): TGTGCCAGCAGCTGGGACTACACAGATACGCAGTATTTT. Together with reference TRBV7-3 and TRBJ2-3, the CDR3 gives the full variable domain: GAGVSQTPSNKVTEKGKYVELRCDPISGHTALYWYRQSLGQGPEFLIYFQGTGAADDSGLPNDRFFAVRPEGSVSTLKIQRTERGDSAVYLCASSWDYTDTQYFGPGTRLTVL.

This chain joins TRBV12-3 or TRBV12-4 and TRBJ2-5, with 10 positions matching TRBD2. Unmatched junction bases numbered 3, after V lost 5 bases and J lost 0 bases. The CDR3 has 15 residues. CDR3 in amino acids: CASSPSGGHQETQYF. The CDR3 DNA is TGTGCCAGCAGTCCTAGCGGGGGCCACCAAGAGACCCAGTACTTC.

Only a few counts were recorded for this clonotype. CDR3 in amino acids: CASSLGQANQETQYF. The CDR3 DNA reads TGCGCCAGCAGCTTGGGACAGGCTAACCAAGAGACCCAGTACTTC. V usage is TRBV5-1 and J usage is TRBJ2-5; possible D gene TRBD1, 6 bases. Looked up from germline, CDR1 is SGHRS and CDR2 is YFSETQ. The CDR3 runs 15 residues. V was pared by 0 bases and J by 0 bases, with 9 bases between.

This clonotype was seen a handful of times. The gene calls are TRBV28 and TRBJ1-2, with D perhaps matching TRBD1 (6 bases). Trimming took 6 bases from V and 2 from J, leaving 13 bases between them. Germline V lookup: CDR1 MDHEN, CDR2 SYDVKM. This CDR3 has 14 amino acids. The CDR3 reads CASSSTGINYGYTF. CDR3 nucleotides: TGTGCCAGCAGCTCCACAGGGATCAACTATGGCTACACCTTC.

The gene calls are TRBV6-2 or TRBV6-3 and TRBJ1-5; maybe TRBD1 (6 bases). Germline V gene lookup returns CDR1 MNHEY and CDR2 SVGEGT. Trimming took off 7 bases at V and 2 bases at J, with 9 bases between the two ends. The CDR3 is 13 residues long. Here the CDR3 reads CASTRQGNQPQHF. The CDR3 nucleotides are TGTGCCAGCACCAGACAGGGCAATCAGCCCCAGCATTTT.

This clonotype was detected many times. In DNA form, the CDR3 reads TGCAGCGTGGGACAGGGTTTCGATCAGCCCCAGCATTTT. Its protein is CSVGQGFDQPQHF. The chain carries TRBV29-1 and TRBJ1-5; 9 positions agree with TRBD1. Germline lookup yields CDR1 SQVTM and CDR2 ANQGSEA. V shed 6 bases and J 5 bases; nucleotides not matched to a gene: 5. The CDR3 extends over 13 amino acids. The full variable domain, completed using reference TRBV29-1 and TRBJ1-5, is SAVISQKPSRDICQRGTSLTIQCQVDSQVTMMFWYRQQPGQSLTLIATANQGSEATYESGFVIDKFPISRPNLTFSTLTVSNMSPEDSSIYLCSVGQGFDQPQHFGDGTRLSIL.

This clonotype has more than one count but fewer than ten. V gene TRBV29-1 combines with J gene TRBJ1-2; the D gene is possibly TRBD1 (5 bases). Germline CDR1 and CDR2: SQVTM and ANQGSEA. Trimming removed 3 bases from V and 2 bases from J, with 7 bases in between. The CDR3 length is 12 residues. CDR3 sequence reads: CSVETENYGYTF. CDR3 nucleotides: TGCAGCGTTGAGACAGAAAACTATGGCTACACCTTC. Full variable domain (rest looked up from reference TRBV29-1 and TRBJ1-2): SAVISQKPSRDICQRGTSLTIQCQVDSQVTMMFWYRQQPGQSLTLIATANQGSEATYESGFVIDKFPISRPNLTFSTLTVSNMSPEDSSIYLCSVETENYGYTFGSGTRLTVV.

The CDR3 DNA is TGCGCCAGCGCCACCGGGACAGCCTATGGCTACACCTTC. As protein: CASATGTAYGYTF. This sequence joins TRBV5-1 and TRBJ1-2; 7 bases align to TRBD1. The V gene end was trimmed by 7 bases and the J gene end by 4 bases; junction bases not matched to a gene: 7. Germline V gene lookup returns CDR1 SGHRS and CDR2 YFSETQ. The CDR3 totals 13 residues. Full variable domain (missing parts from reference TRBV5-1 and TRBJ1-2): KAGVTQTPRYLIKTRGQQVTLSCSPISGHRSVSWYQQTPGQGLQFLFEYFSETQRNKGNFPGRFSGRQFSNSRSEMNVSTLELGDSALYLCASATGTAYGYTFGSGTRLTVV.

This clonotype showed up just a few times. CDR3 residues: CASSRGVVDTEAFF. In DNA, the CDR3 is TGTGCCAGCAGTAGGGGGGTTGTGGACACTGAAGCTTTCTTT. The chain links TRBV2 to TRBJ1-1; tentative D call: TRBD1 (6 bases). The CDR3 sequence is 14 residues long. Germline V gene data show CDR1 as SNHLY and CDR2 as FYNNEI. V was shortened by 5 bases and J by 3 bases, with 13 bases between the two germline ends.

In this sample, this clonotype turned up a few times. The V gene is TRBV4-1, the J gene TRBJ1-1; D is unresolved. This CDR3 is 12 amino acids long. Trimming removed 9 bases at V and 0 bases at J, with 8 bases between. The germline gives CDR1 MGHRA, CDR2 YSYEKL. CDR3 region: CASTPVNTEAFF. CDR3 coding DNA: TGCGCCAGTACACCGGTGAACACTGAAGCTTTCTTT.

The V and J genes are TRBV24-1 and TRBJ1-2, with a weak D call TRBD1 (6 bases). The CDR3 has 12 amino acids. Germline loops: CDR1 KGHDR, CDR2 SFDVKD. Deletions cut 5 bases from V and 8 bases from J, with 11 bases between. In DNA, the CDR3 is TGTGCCACCAGTGGGGGGGGACAAGGCTACACCTTC. Residues: CATSGGGQGYTF.

There are a few counts of this clonotype. V gene TRBV28 combines with J gene TRBJ2-3, with 9 bases matching TRBD1. After removal of 4 bases from V and 3 bases from J, the junction contained 5 bases not matched to a gene. The CDR3 length is 15 residues. Germline V gene data show CDR1 as MDHEN and CDR2 as SYDVKM. The CDR3 sequence is CASSSGQGLTDTQYF. The DNA of the CDR3 is TGTGCCAGCAGTTCGGGACAGGGACTAACAGATACGCAGTATTTT. The variable domain in full, with the rest retrieved from reference TRBV28 and TRBJ2-3, is DVKVTQSSRYLVKRTGEKVFLECVQDMDHENMFWYRQDPGLGLRLIYFSYDVKMKEKGDIPEGYSVSREKKERFSLILESASTNQTSMYLCASSSGQGLTDTQYFGPGTRLTVL.

V and J are TRBV14 and TRBJ1-2; possible D gene TRBD1, 5 bases. Germline V gene sequence: CDR1 SGHDN, CDR2 FVKESK. The V gene lost 1 base and the J gene lost 4 bases, with 10 bases spanning the gap. CDR3 length equals 14 residues. The CDR3 here is CASSQVPGRYGYTF. DNA of the CDR3: TGTGCCAGCAGCCAAGTACCGGGACGCTATGGCTACACCTTC.

DNA of the CDR3: TGTGCCAGCAGCGGGGTCCAACTCAATCAGCCCCAGCATTTT. Translated, it gives CASSGVQLNQPQHF. The rearrangement links TRBV6-2 or TRBV6-3 to TRBJ1-5; D is uncertain. Germline V lookup: CDR1 MNHEY, CDR2 SVGEGT. Deletions cut 6 bases from V and 3 bases from J, with 12 bases between. This CDR3 spans 14 amino acids.

This clonotype was seen a few times. J is TRBJ1-4 and V is TRBV15; D call uncertain. The CDR3 totals 16 residues. V was shortened by 1 base and J by 5 bases, with 14 bases between the two germline ends. CDR1 is LNHNV, CDR2 YYDKDF, per germline (reference sequence). CDR3 loop: CATSRVKGLVNEKLFF. CDR3 sequence (DNA): TGTGCCACCAGCAGAGTAAAAGGGTTGGTAAATGAAAAACTGTTTTTT.

Points on this clonotype: Here the CDR3 omits its conserved ending phenylalanine or tryptophan, so a read error is the likely source. This sequence joins TRBV2 and TRBJ2-3; perhaps TRBD2 as D (6 bases). The germline V gene encodes CDR1 SNHLY and CDR2 FYNNEI. This CDR3 comprises 15 residues. The V end was cut by 5 bases, the J end by 2 bases, with 14 bases between. The CDR3 nucleotides are TGTGCCAGCAGTTCGGAGCGGACTAACACAGATACGCAGTATCTT. Translating it yields CASSSERTNTDTQYL.

This chain joins TRBV28 and TRBJ1-3, with D uncertain. V lost 5 bases to trimming and J lost 0 bases, with 11 bases between them. The CDR3 is made up of 15 amino acids. Germline V gives CDR1 MDHEN, CDR2 SYDVKM. In DNA, the CDR3 is TGTGCCAGCAGTCTCCCTACGCTCTCTGGAAACACCATATATTTT. As protein: CASSLPTLSGNTIYF.